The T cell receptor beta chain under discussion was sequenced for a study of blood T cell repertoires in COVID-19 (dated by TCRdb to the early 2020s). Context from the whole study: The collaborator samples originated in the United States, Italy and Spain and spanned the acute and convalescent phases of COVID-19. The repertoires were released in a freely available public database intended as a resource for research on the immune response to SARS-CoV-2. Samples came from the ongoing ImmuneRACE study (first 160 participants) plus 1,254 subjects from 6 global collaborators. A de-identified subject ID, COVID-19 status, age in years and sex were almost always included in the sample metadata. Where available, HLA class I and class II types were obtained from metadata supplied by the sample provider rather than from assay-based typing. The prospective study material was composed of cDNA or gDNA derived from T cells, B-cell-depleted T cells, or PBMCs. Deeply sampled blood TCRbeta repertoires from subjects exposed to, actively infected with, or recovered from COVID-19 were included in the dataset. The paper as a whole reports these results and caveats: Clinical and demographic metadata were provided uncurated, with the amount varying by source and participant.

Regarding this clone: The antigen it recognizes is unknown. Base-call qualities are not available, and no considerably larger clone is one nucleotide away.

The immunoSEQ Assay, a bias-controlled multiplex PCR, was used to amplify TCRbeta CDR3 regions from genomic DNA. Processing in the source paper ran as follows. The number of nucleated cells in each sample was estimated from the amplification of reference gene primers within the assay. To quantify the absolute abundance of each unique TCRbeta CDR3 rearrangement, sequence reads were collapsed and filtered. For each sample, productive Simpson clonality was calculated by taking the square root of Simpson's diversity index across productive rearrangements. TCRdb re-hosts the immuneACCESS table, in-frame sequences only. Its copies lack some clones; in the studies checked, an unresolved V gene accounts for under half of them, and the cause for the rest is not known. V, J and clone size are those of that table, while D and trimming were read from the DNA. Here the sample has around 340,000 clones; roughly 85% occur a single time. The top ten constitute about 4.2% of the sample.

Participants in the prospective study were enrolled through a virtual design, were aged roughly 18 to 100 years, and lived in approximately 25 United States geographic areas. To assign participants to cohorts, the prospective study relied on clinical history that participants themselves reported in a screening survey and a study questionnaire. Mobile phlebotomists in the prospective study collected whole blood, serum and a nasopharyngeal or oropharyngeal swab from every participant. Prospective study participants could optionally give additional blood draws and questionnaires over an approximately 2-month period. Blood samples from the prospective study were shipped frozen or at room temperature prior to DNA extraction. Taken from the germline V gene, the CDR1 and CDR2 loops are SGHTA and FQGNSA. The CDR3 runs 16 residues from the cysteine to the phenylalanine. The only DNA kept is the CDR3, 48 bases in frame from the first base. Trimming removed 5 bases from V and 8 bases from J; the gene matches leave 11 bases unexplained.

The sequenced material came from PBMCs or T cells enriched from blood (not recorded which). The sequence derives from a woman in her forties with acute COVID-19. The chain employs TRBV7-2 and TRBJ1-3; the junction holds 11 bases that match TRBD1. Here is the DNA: TGTGCCAGCAGCCCAACCGGGACAGGGGGTGAGGACACCATATATTTT. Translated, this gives CASSPTGTGGEDTIYF. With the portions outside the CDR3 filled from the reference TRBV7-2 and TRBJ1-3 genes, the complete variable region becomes GAGVSQSPSNKVTEKGKDVELRCDPISGHTALYWYRQSLGQGLEFLIYFQGNSAPDKSGLPSDRFSAERTGGSVSTLTIQRTQQEDSAVYLCASSPTGTGGEDTIYFGEGSWLTVV.